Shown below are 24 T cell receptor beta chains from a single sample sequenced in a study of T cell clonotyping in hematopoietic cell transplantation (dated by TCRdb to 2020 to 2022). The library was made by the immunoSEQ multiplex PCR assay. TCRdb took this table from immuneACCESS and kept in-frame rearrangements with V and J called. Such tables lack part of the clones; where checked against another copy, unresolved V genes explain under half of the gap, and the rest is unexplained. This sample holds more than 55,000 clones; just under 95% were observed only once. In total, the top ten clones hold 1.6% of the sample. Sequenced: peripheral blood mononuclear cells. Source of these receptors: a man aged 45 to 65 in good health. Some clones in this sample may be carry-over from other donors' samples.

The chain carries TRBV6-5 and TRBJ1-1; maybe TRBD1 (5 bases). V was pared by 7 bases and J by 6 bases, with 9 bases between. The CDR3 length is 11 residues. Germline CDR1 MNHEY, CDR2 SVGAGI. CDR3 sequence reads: CASKGFSEAFF. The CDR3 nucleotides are TGTGCCAGCAAGGGGTTTTCTGAAGCTTTCTTT.

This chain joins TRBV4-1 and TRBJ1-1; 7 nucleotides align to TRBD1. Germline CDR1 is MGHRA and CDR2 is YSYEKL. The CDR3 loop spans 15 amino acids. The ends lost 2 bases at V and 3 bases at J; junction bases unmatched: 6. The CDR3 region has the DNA TGCGCCAGCAGCCAATCACAGGGGCTGCACACTGAAGCTTTCTTT. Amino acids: CASSQSQGLHTEAFF.

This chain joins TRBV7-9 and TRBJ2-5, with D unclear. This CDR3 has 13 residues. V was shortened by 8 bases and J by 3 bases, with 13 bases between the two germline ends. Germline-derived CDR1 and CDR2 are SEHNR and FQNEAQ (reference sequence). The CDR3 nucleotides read TGTGCCAGCTGCTCCTTAGGAGAAGAGACCCAGTACTTC. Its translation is CASCSLGEETQYF.

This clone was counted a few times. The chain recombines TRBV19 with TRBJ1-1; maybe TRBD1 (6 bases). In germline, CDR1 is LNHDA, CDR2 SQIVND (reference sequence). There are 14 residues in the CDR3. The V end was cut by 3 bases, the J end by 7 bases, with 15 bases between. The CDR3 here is CASSIPGQGHEAFF. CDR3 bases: TGTGCCAGTAGTATCCCAGGCCAGGGGCATGAAGCTTTCTTT.

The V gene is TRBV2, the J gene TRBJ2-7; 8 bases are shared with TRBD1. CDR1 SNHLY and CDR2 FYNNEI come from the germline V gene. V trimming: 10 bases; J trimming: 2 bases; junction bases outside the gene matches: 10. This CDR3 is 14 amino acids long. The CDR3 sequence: CANIRQGRPYEQYF. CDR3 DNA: TGTGCCAACATCAGACAGGGGCGGCCCTACGAGCAGTACTTC.

The CDR3 here is CASGPWGDEQYF. The CDR3 bases are TGTGCCAGCGGACCCTGGGGGGACGAGCAGTACTTC. The chain has TRBV27 and TRBJ2-7; possible D gene TRBD2, 6 bases. The germline CDR1 and CDR2 sequences are MNHEY and SMNVEV (reference sequence). The CDR3 is made up of 12 amino acids. The ends were cut back, 8 bases at V and 5 bases at J, with 13 bases in the middle.

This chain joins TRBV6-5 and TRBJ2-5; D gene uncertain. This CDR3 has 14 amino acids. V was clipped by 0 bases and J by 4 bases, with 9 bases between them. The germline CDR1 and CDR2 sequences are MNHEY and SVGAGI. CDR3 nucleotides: TGTGCCAGCAGTTACTCGGCAAGAAGAGAGACCCAGTACTTC. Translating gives CASSYSARRETQYF.

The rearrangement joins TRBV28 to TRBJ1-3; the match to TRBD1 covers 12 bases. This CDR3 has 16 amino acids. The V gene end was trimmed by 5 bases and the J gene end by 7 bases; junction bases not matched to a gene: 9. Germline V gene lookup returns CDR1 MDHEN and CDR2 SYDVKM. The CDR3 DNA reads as TGTGCCAGCAGTGCCGCCGGGACAGGGGGCATGAACACCATATATTTT. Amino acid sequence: CASSAAGTGGMNTIYF.

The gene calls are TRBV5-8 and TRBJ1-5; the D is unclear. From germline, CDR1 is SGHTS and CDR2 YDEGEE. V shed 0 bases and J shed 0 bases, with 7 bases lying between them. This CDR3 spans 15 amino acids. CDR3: CASSLETFSNQPQHF. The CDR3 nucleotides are TGTGCCAGCAGCTTGGAGACCTTTAGCAATCAGCCCCAGCATTTT.

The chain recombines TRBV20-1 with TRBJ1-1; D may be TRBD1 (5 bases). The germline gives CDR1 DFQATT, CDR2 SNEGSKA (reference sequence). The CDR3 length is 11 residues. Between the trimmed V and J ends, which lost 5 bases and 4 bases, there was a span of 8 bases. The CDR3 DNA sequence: TGCAGTGCTGGCGACAGCACTGAAGCTTTCTTT. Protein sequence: CSAGDSTEAFF.

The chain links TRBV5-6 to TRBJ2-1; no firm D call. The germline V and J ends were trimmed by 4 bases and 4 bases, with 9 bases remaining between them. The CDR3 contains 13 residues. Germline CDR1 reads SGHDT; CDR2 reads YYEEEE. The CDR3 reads CASSGGPYNEQFF. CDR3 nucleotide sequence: TGTGCCAGCAGCGGCGGCCCATACAATGAGCAGTTCTTC.

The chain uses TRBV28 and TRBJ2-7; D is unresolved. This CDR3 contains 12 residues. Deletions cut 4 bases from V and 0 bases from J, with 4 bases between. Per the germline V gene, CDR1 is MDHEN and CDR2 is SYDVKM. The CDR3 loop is CASSWISYEQYF. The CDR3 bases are TGTGCCAGCAGTTGGATCTCCTACGAGCAGTACTTC.

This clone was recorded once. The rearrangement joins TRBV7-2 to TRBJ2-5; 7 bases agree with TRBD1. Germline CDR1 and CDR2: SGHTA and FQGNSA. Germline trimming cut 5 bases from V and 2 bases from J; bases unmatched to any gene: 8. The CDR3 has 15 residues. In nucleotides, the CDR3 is TGTGCCAGCAGCCTAGAAGGGACAGCTCAAGAGACCCAGTACTTC. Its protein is CASSLEGTAQETQYF.

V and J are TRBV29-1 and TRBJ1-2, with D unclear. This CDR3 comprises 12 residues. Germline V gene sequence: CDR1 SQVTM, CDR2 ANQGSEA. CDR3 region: CSVGGQIGGYTF. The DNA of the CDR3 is TGCAGTGTAGGAGGGCAAATCGGGGGCTACACCTTC.

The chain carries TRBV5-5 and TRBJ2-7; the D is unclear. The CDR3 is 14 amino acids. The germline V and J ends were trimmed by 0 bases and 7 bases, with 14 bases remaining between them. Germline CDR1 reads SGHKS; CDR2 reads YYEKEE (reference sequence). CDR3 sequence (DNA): TGTGCCAGCAGCTTGGAAGGGTTGGTTGGAGAGCAGTACTTC. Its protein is CASSLEGLVGEQYF.

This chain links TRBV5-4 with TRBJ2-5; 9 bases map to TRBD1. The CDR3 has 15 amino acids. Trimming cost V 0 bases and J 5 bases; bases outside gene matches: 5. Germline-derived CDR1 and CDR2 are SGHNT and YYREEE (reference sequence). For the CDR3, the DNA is TGTGCCAGCAGCTTGGCACAGGGGGCAGGTGAGACCCAGTACTTC. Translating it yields CASSLAQGAGETQYF.

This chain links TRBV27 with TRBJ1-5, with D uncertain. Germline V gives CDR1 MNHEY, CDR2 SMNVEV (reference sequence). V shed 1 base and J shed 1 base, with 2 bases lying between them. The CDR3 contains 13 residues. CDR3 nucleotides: TGTGCCAGCAGTTTATGGAGCAATCAGCCCCAGCATTTT. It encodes CASSLWSNQPQHF.

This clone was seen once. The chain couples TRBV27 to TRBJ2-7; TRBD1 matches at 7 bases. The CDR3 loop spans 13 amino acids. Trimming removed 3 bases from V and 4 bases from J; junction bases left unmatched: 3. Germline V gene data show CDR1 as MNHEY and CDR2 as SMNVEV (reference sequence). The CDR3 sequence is CASSLVQGYEQYF. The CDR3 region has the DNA TGTGCCAGCAGTTTGGTACAGGGGTACGAGCAGTACTTC.

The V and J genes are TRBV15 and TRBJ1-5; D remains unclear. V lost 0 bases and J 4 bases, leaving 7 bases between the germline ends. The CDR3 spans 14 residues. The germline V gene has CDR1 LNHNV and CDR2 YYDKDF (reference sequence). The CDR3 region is CATSRDPGNQPQHF. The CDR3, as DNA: TGTGCCACCAGCAGAGATCCCGGAAATCAGCCCCAGCATTTT.

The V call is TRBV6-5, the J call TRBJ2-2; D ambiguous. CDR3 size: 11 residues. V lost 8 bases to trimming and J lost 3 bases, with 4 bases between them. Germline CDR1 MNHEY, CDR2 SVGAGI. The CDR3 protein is CASGDTGELFF. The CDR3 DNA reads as TGTGCCAGCGGGGACACCGGGGAGCTGTTTTTT.

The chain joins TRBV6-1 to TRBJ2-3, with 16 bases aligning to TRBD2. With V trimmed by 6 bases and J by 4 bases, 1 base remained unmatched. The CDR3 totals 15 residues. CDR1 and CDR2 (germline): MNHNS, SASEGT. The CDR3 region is CASRGLAGGSDTQYF. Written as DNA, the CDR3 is TGTGCCAGCAGGGGACTAGCGGGAGGGTCAGATACGCAGTATTTT.

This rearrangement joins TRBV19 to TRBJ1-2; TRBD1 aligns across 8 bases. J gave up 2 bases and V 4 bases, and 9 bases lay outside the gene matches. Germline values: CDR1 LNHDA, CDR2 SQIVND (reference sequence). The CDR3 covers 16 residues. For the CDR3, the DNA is TGTGCCAGTAGTACACGCATCCGGGACAGGAACTATGGCTACACCTTC. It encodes CASSTRIRDRNYGYTF.

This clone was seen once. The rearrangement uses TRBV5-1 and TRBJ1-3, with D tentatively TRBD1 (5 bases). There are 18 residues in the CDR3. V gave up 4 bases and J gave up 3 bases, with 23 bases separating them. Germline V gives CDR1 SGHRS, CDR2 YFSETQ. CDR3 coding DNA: TGCGCCAGCAGCCGAGCACAGGTGGGAGGATCACTTGGAAACACCATATATTTT. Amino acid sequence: CASSRAQVGGSLGNTIYF. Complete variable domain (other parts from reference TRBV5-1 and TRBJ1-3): KAGVTQTPRYLIKTRGQQVTLSCSPISGHRSVSWYQQTPGQGLQFLFEYFSETQRNKGNFPGRFSGRQFSNSRSEMNVSTLELGDSALYLCASSRAQVGGSLGNTIYFGEGSWLTVV.

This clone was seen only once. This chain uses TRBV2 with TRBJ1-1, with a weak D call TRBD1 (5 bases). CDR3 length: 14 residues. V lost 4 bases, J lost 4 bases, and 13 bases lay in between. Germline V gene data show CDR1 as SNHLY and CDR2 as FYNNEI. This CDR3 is CASSAIGESTEAFF. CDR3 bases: TGTGCCAGCAGTGCGATAGGGGAAAGCACTGAAGCTTTCTTT.